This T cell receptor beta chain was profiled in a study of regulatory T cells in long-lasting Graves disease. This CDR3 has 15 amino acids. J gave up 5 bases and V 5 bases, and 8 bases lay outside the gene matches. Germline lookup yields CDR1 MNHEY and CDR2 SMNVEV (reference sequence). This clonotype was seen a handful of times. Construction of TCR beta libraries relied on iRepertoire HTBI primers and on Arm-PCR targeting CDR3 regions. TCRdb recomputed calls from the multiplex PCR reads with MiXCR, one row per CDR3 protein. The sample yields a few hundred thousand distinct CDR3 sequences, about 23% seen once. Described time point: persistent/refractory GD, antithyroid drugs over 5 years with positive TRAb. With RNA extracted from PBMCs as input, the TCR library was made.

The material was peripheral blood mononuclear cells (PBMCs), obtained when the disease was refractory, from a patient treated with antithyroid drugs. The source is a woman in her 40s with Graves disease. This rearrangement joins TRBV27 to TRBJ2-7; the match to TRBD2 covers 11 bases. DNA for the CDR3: TGTGCCAGCAGTCCCGTGACTAGCGGGAACAACGAGCAGTACTTC. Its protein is CASSPVTSGNNEQYF.